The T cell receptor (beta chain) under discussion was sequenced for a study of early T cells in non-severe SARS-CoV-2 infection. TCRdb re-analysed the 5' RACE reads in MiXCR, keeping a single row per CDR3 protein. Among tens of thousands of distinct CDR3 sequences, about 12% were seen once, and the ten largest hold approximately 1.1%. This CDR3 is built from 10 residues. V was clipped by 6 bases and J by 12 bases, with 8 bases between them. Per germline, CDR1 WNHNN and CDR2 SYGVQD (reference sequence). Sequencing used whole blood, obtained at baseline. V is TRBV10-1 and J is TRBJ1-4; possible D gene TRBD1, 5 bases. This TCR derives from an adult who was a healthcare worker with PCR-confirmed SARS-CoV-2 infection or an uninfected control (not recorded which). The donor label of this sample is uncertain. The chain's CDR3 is CASRGGELFF. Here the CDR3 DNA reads TGCGCCAGCAGGGGGGGGGAACTGTTTTTT.